This T cell receptor (beta chain) is from a study of blood T cell repertoires in COVID-19. Profiling relied on immunoSEQ multiplex PCR, and the TCRdb table lists in-frame clones only, not all of them. The data show roughly 430,000 clones, nearly 90% seen once. Sequenced input: PBMCs or T cells enriched from blood (not recorded which). This TCR was recovered from a woman aged 40 to 55 with acute COVID-19.

In DNA form, the CDR3 reads TGTGCCACCAGCAGAGACAGGGGGTCTGGGGCCAACGTCCTGACTTTC. Amino acid sequence: CATSRDRGSGANVLTF. V usage is TRBV15 and J usage is TRBJ2-6; 7 bases line up with TRBD1. The CDR3 length is 16 residues. Germline-derived CDR1 and CDR2 are LNHNV and YYDKDF (reference sequence). Losses at the gene ends were 0 bases for V and 1 base for J; bases not matched to a gene: 0.